The 26 T cell receptor beta chains presented below share a single source sample, sequenced in a study of PD-1 blockade in classical Hodgkin lymphoma. Brentuximab vedotin exposure varied among the patients, all of whom had relapsed after autologous stem cell transplantation. Magnetic depletion of unwanted cells isolated CD4+ T cells from thawed PBMCs. Profiling relied on immunoSEQ multiplex PCR, and the TCRdb table lists in-frame clones only, not all of them. Of approximately 8,200 clones detected, approximately 83% appear once; the ten largest clones hold about 12%. The input for sequencing was CD4+ T cells from blood, taken at baseline. All receptors derive from a human donor with classical Hodgkin lymphoma.

The gene calls are TRBV5-6 and TRBJ2-1, with 7 bases that match TRBD1. Per the germline V gene, CDR1 is SGHDT and CDR2 is YYEEEE. This CDR3 has 15 residues. V was clipped by 1 base and J by 4 bases; unmatched bases: 5. CDR3 in amino acids: CASSLRTGVYNEQFF. CDR3 DNA sequence: TGTGCCAGCAGCTTGCGTACAGGGGTATACAATGAGCAGTTCTTC.

The gene calls are TRBV19 and TRBJ1-5; TRBD1 aligns across 9 bases. After removal of 4 bases from V and 0 bases from J, the junction contained 1 base not matched to a gene. The CDR3 has 15 residues. The V gene's germline CDR1 is LNHDA and CDR2 SQIVND (reference sequence). The CDR3 reads CASSRTGDSNQPQHF. The CDR3 nucleotides are TGTGCCAGTAGTAGGACAGGGGATAGCAATCAGCCCCAGCATTTT. Drawing the rest from reference TRBV19 and TRBJ1-5, the complete variable domain is DGGITQSPKYLFRKEGQNVTLSCEQNLNHDAMYWYRQDPGQGLRLIYYSQIVNDFQKGDIAEGYSVSREKKESFPLTVTSAQKNPTAFYLCASSRTGDSNQPQHFGDGTRLSIL.

The chain recombines TRBV7-3 with TRBJ2-6; the D call may be TRBD1 or TRBD2 (5 bases each). CDR3 length equals 15 residues. The V gene lost 4 bases and the J gene lost 0 bases, with 7 bases spanning the gap. The germline gives CDR1 SGHTA, CDR2 FQGTGA. The CDR3 DNA follows: TGTGCCAGCAGCTGGGACCCCTCTGGGGCCAACGTCCTGACTTTC. Translation: CASSWDPSGANVLTF.

The chain uses TRBV19 and TRBJ2-3; D is uncertain. The germline V and J ends were trimmed by 3 bases and 3 bases, with 10 bases remaining between them. This CDR3 is 14 amino acids long. Germline CDR1 reads LNHDA; CDR2 reads SQIVND (reference sequence). CDR3 in amino acids: CASSINLETDTQYF. CDR3 nucleotide sequence: TGTGCCAGTAGTATCAATCTAGAGACAGATACGCAGTATTTT.

The chain couples TRBV6-1 to TRBJ1-2; TRBD1 matches 9 bases. Germline CDR1 MNHNS, CDR2 SASEGT. V shed 0 bases, J shed 7 bases, and the junction held 6 bases outside the gene matches. The CDR3 runs to 15 residues. CDR3 amino acids: CASSEAVGTGFGYTF. Here the CDR3 DNA reads TGTGCCAGCAGTGAAGCGGTGGGGACAGGGTTTGGCTACACCTTC.

This chain uses TRBV28 with TRBJ2-7, with 14 bases identical to TRBD2. In germline, CDR1 is MDHEN, CDR2 SYDVKM. V trimming: 6 bases; J trimming: 7 bases; junction bases outside the gene matches: 8. The CDR3 sequence is 15 residues long. This CDR3 reads CASSPPGLAGEEQYF. DNA for the CDR3: TGTGCCAGCAGCCCCCCGGGACTAGCGGGAGAAGAGCAGTACTTC.

The chain has TRBV18 and TRBJ2-7; D is unclear. Trimming took 0 bases from V and 3 from J, leaving 6 bases between them. This CDR3 is 13 amino acids long. Germline loops: CDR1 KGHSH, CDR2 LQKENI. This CDR3 is CASSPPGSYEQYF. The DNA for the CDR3 is TGTGCCAGCTCACCACCCGGAAGCTACGAGCAGTACTTC.

The chain recombines TRBV5-4 with TRBJ1-6; D is possibly TRBD1 (6 bases). Between the trimmed V and J ends, which lost 2 bases and 0 bases, there was a span of 9 bases. Germline V lookup: CDR1 SGHNT, CDR2 YYREEE (reference sequence). The CDR3 is 16 amino acids. As DNA, the CDR3 is TGTGCCAGCAGCTTAACAGGGAGCTCCTATAATTCACCCCTCCACTTT. Translated, it gives CASSLTGSSYNSPLHF.

This chain connects TRBV6-1 to TRBJ2-3, with TRBD1 identical over 8 bases. The CDR3 is made up of 15 amino acids. V shed 1 base, J shed 6 bases, and the junction held 6 bases outside the gene matches. CDR1 MNHNS and CDR2 SASEGT come from the germline V gene. CDR3 protein: CASSEEAGGIDTQYF. DNA of the CDR3: TGTGCCAGCAGTGAAGAGGCAGGGGGCATTGATACGCAGTATTTT.

This clone has more than one count but fewer than ten. The rearrangement links TRBV5-4 to TRBJ1-1; no reliable D call. Germline lookup yields CDR1 SGHNT and CDR2 YYREEE (reference sequence). The V end was cut by 2 bases, the J end by 8 bases, with 13 bases between. The CDR3 contains 13 residues. The CDR3 reads CASSFSGSVEAFF. For the CDR3, the DNA is TGTGCCAGCAGCTTTTCCGGTTCGGTAGAAGCTTTCTTT.

This sequence joins TRBV19 and TRBJ2-5, with 7 bases lining up with TRBD1. From germline, CDR1 is LNHDA and CDR2 SQIVND (reference sequence). V shed 6 bases and J 6 bases; nucleotides not matched to a gene: 10. This CDR3 has 14 amino acids. The CDR3 DNA reads TGTGCCAGTAGCAACTACAGGGGTGAAAAGACCCAGTACTTC. It encodes CASSNYRGEKTQYF.

The chain employs TRBV27 and TRBJ2-1; maybe TRBD2 (6 bases). CDR3 length: 15 amino acids. Germline V gives CDR1 MNHEY, CDR2 SMNVEV (reference sequence). Trimming stripped 4 bases from V and 3 bases from J, with 13 bases between. The CDR3 sequence is CASSSTSTVYNEQFF. CDR3 coding DNA: TGTGCCAGCAGTTCAACTAGCACGGTCTACAATGAGCAGTTCTTC.

The CDR3, as DNA: TGCGCCAGCAGCTTGGGGCCGGGGGGCACCATATATTTT. It yields the protein CASSLGPGGTIYF. The rearrangement links TRBV5-1 to TRBJ1-3, with TRBD1 as a possible D gene (5 bases). V shed 0 bases and J shed 9 bases, with 10 bases lying between them. This CDR3 has 13 residues. Per germline, CDR1 SGHRS and CDR2 YFSETQ. The entire variable domain, with the rest obtained from reference TRBV5-1 and TRBJ1-3, is as follows: KAGVTQTPRYLIKTRGQQVTLSCSPISGHRSVSWYQQTPGQGLQFLFEYFSETQRNKGNFPGRFSGRQFSNSRSEMNVSTLELGDSALYLCASSLGPGGTIYFGEGSWLTVV.

The chain employs TRBV15 and TRBJ2-7; 7 bases map to TRBD1. The CDR3 runs to 15 residues. CDR1 LNHNV and CDR2 YYDKDF come from the germline V gene (reference sequence). After removal of 1 base from V and 3 bases from J, the junction contained 6 bases not matched to a gene. CDR3 loop: CATSRVGDRVYEQYF. In nucleotides, the CDR3 is TGTGCCACCAGCAGAGTTGGGGACAGAGTCTACGAGCAGTACTTC.

V gene TRBV6-5 combines with J gene TRBJ2-2, with D perhaps TRBD1 (6 bases). The CDR3 spans 16 residues. The V gene lost 2 bases and the J gene lost 3 bases, with 13 bases spanning the gap. Germline V gene data show CDR1 as MNHEY and CDR2 as SVGAGI. The CDR3 sequence: CASSYQLSGDTGELFF. CDR3 nucleotide sequence: TGTGCCAGCAGTTACCAACTTTCAGGGGACACCGGGGAGCTGTTTTTT.

The rearrangement uses TRBV6-1 and TRBJ2-7; D gene uncertain. From germline, CDR1 is MNHNS and CDR2 SASEGT. The CDR3 contains 11 residues. V lost 6 bases to trimming and J lost 2 bases, with 5 bases between them. The CDR3 here is CASRVTYEQYF. Written as DNA, the CDR3 is TGTGCCAGCAGGGTTACCTACGAGCAGTACTTC.

CDR3 nucleotides: TGTGCCAGCACTGAGGACAGGGGGTTGGAGACCCAGTACTTC. Translation: CASTEDRGLETQYF. V usage is TRBV2 and J usage is TRBJ2-5; 10 nucleotides align to TRBD1. With 7 bases clipped from V and 5 bases from J, the junction kept 7 bases outside the gene matches. In germline, CDR1 is SNHLY, CDR2 FYNNEI. This CDR3 comprises 14 residues. The variable domain in full, completed from reference TRBV2 and TRBJ2-5, reads EPEVTQTPSHQVTQMGQEVILRCVPISNHLYFYWYRQILGQKVEFLVSFYNNEISEKSEIFDDQFSVERPDGSNFTLKIRSTKLEDSAMYFCASTEDRGLETQYFGPGTRLLVL.

The V and J genes are TRBV20-1 and TRBJ2-5; D is unresolved. Germline CDR1 is DFQATT and CDR2 is SNEGSKA (reference sequence). Trimming removed 3 bases at V and 8 bases at J, with 10 bases between. CDR3 length equals 11 residues. The CDR3 loop is CSASIGFTQYF. The CDR3 DNA reads as TGCAGTGCTAGTATTGGGTTCACCCAGTACTTC.

The rearrangement uses TRBV6-6 and TRBJ1-1; D ambiguous. Per the germline V gene, CDR1 is MNHNY and CDR2 is SVGAGI (reference sequence). The CDR3 spans 13 residues. The V and J ends lost 3 bases and 3 bases respectively, with 8 bases between them. The chain's CDR3 is CASSYEQYTEAFF. The CDR3 DNA reads TGTGCCAGCAGTTATGAACAGTACACTGAAGCTTTCTTT.

The chain is built from TRBV7-2 and TRBJ2-5; 12 bases align to TRBD2. CDR3 length: 16 amino acids. In germline, CDR1 is SGHTA, CDR2 FQGNSA. With 5 bases clipped from V and 4 bases from J, the junction kept 8 bases outside the gene matches. CDR3 bases: TGTGCCAGCAGCCCCGGGGGACTAGCGGGTAGAGAGACCCAGTACTTC. This gives the protein CASSPGGLAGRETQYF. The full variable domain, its missing parts supplied by reference TRBV7-2 and TRBJ2-5, is GAGVSQSPSNKVTEKGKDVELRCDPISGHTALYWYRQSLGQGLEFLIYFQGNSAPDKSGLPSDRFSAERTGGSVSTLTIQRTQQEDSAVYLCASSPGGLAGRETQYFGPGTRLLVL.

The CDR3 protein is CASSLAGGTGELFF. In DNA, the CDR3 is TGTGCCAGCAGCTTAGCAGGGGGCACCGGGGAGCTGTTTTTT. V usage is TRBV7-2 and J usage is TRBJ2-2; D possibly corresponds to TRBD1 (6 bases). V was clipped by 0 bases and J by 4 bases, with 6 bases between them. In germline, CDR1 is SGHTA, CDR2 FQGNSA. There are 14 residues in the CDR3.

The chain links TRBV18 to TRBJ1-3, with 8 positions matching TRBD1. CDR3 length: 19 amino acids. V dropped 4 bases and J dropped 4; count of bases not matched to a gene: 18. Germline-derived CDR1 and CDR2 are KGHSH and LQKENI. The CDR3 DNA sequence: TGTGCCAGCTCACTCGGGCCGATCGTTCAGGGGGCTCGAGGAAACACCATATATTTT. Its protein product is CASSLGPIVQGARGNTIYF.

This chain uses TRBV6-1 with TRBJ2-2, with D tentatively TRBD2 (5 bases). The CDR3 has 11 residues. The germline V gene encodes CDR1 MNHNS and CDR2 SASEGT. V gave up 11 bases and J gave up 8 bases, with 12 bases separating them. The CDR3 reads CAGGRTGELFF. CDR3 nucleotides: TGTGCCGGCGGGCGTACAGGGGAGCTGTTTTTT.

The chain has TRBV5-1 and TRBJ2-7; 11 bases are a match to TRBD1. CDR3 length equals 16 residues. In germline, CDR1 is SGHRS, CDR2 YFSETQ. Trimming took 0 bases from V and 7 from J; bases not matched to a gene: 9. The CDR3: CASSLANGQGAPEQYF. CDR3 bases: TGCGCCAGCAGCTTGGCCAACGGACAGGGGGCGCCGGAGCAGTACTTC.

The chain carries TRBV7-9 and TRBJ2-1; D possibly matches TRBD1 or TRBD2 (5 bases each). The CDR3 is made up of 15 amino acids. V was cut by 6 bases and J by 6 bases, with 18 bases left in between. CDR1 is SEHNR and CDR2 is FQNEAQ in the germline V gene (reference sequence). CDR3 in DNA: TGTGCCAGCAGGCGACCCGGGACCCCCATCAATGAGCAGTTCTTC. It is translated as CASRRPGTPINEQFF.

V and J are TRBV5-1 and TRBJ2-5; TRBD2 agrees at 7 bases. There are 16 residues in the CDR3. CDR1 SGHRS and CDR2 YFSETQ come from the germline V gene. The trim removed 3 bases at V and 7 bases at J, leaving 15 bases unmatched. CDR3 in amino acids: CASSSLISAGPRTQYF. CDR3 nucleotide sequence: TGCGCCAGCAGCTCCCTTATCTCAGCGGGGCCGCGGACCCAGTACTTC. Together with reference TRBV5-1 and TRBJ2-5, the CDR3 gives the full variable domain: KAGVTQTPRYLIKTRGQQVTLSCSPISGHRSVSWYQQTPGQGLQFLFEYFSETQRNKGNFPGRFSGRQFSNSRSEMNVSTLELGDSALYLCASSSLISAGPRTQYFGPGTRLLVL.